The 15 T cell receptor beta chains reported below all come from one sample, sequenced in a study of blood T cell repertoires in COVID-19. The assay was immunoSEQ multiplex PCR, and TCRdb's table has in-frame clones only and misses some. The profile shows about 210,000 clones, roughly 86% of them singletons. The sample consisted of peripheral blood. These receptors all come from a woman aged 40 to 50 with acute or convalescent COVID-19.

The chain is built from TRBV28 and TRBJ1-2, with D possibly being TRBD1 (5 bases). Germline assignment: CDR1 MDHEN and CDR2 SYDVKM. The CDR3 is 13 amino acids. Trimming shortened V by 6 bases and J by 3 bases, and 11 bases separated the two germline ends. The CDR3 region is CASSREVDYGYTF. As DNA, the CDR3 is TGTGCCAGCAGCAGGGAGGTGGACTATGGCTACACCTTC.

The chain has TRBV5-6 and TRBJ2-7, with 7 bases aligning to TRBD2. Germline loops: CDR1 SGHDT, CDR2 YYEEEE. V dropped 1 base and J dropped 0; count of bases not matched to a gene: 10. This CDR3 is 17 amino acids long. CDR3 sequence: CASSLSRLAVPSYEQYF. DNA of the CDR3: TGTGCCAGCAGCTTGTCTCGCCTAGCGGTTCCCTCCTACGAGCAGTACTTC.

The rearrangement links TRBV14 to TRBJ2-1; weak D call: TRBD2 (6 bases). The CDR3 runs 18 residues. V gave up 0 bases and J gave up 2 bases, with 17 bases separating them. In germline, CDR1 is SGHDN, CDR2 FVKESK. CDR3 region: CASSQDLSLRDPYNEQFF. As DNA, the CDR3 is TGTGCCAGCAGCCAAGATCTTTCGTTGCGGGATCCCTACAATGAGCAGTTCTTC.

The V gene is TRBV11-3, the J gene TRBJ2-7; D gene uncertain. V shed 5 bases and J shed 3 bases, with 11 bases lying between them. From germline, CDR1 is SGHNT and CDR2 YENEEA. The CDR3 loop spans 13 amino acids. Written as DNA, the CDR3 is TGTGCCAGCAGCCCCTCGCACAACTACGAGCAGTACTTC. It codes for CASSPSHNYEQYF.

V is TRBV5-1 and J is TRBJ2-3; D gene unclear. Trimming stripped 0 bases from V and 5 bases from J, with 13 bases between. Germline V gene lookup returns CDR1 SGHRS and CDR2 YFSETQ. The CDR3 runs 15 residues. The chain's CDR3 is CASSLVGQSGDTQYF. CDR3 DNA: TGCGCCAGCAGCTTGGTTGGGCAAAGTGGAGATACGCAGTATTTT.

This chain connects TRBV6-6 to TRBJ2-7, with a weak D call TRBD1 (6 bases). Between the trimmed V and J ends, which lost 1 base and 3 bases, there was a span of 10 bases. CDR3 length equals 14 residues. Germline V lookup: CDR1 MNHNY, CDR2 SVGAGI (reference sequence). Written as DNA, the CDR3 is TGTGCCAGCAGTTACTTTCAGGGGAGCTACGAGCAGTACTTC. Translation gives CASSYFQGSYEQYF.

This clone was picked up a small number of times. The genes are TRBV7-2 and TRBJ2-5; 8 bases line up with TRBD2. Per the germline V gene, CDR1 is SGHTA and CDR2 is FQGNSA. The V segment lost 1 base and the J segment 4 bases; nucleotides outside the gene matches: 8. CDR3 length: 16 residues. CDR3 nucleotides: TGTGCCAGCAGCTTAGTTGGTAGCGGGACTTTAGAGACCCAGTACTTC. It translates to CASSLVGSGTLETQYF.

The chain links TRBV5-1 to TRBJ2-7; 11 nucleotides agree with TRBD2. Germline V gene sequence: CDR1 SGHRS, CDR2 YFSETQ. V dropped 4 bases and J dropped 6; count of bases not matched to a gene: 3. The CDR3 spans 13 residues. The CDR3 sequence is CASSTGLAVEQYF. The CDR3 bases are TGCGCCAGCAGCACGGGACTAGCGGTCGAGCAGTACTTC.

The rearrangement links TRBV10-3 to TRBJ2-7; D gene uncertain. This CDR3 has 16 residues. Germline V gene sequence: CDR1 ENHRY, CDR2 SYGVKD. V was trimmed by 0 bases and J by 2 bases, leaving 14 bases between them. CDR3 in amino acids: CAISESTVVGAYEQYF. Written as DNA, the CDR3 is TGTGCCATCAGTGAGTCGACGGTCGTCGGAGCCTACGAGCAGTACTTC.

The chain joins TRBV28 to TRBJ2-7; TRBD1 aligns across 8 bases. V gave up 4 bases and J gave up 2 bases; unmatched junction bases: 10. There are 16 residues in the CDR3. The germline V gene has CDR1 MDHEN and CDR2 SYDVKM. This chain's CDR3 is CASSSPPGGGTYEQYF. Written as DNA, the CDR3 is TGTGCCAGCAGTTCCCCCCCAGGGGGCGGTACCTACGAGCAGTACTTC.

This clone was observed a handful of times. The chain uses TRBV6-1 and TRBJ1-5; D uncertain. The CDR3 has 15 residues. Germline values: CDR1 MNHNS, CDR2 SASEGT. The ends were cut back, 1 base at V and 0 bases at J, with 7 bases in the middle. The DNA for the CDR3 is TGTGCCAGCAGTGAAGGTGTGTATAGCAATCAGCCCCAGCATTTT. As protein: CASSEGVYSNQPQHF.

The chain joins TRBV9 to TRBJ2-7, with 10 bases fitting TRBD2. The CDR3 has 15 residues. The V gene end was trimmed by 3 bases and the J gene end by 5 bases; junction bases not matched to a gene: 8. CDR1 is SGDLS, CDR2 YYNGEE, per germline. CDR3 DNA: TGTGCCAGCAGCGCAGCTAGCGGGAGTATCCACGAGCAGTACTTC. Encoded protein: CASSAASGSIHEQYF.

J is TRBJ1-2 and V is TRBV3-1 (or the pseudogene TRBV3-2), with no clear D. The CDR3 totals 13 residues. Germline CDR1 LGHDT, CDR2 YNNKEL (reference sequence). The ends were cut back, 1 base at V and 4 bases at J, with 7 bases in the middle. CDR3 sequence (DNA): TGTGCCAGCAGCCAAGTGACTTTCTATGGCTACACCTTC. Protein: CASSQVTFYGYTF.

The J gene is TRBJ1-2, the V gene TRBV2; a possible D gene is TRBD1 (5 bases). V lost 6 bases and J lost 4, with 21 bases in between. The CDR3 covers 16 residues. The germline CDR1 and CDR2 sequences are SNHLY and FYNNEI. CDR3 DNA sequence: TGTGCCAGCAGAGGAGACGGGGGAGGGGTGGGCTATGGCTACACCTTC. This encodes CASRGDGGGVGYGYTF. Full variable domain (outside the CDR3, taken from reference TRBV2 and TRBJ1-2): EPEVTQTPSHQVTQMGQEVILRCVPISNHLYFYWYRQILGQKVEFLVSFYNNEISEKSEIFDDQFSVERPDGSNFTLKIRSTKLEDSAMYFCASRGDGGGVGYGYTFGSGTRLTVV.

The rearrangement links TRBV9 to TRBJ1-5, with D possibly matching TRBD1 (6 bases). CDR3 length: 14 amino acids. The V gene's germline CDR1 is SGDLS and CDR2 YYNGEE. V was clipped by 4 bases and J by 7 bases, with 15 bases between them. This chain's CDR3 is CASSSQTGLQPQHF. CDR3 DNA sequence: TGTGCCAGCAGCTCCCAAACAGGGCTCCAGCCCCAGCATTTT.